At least ten counts were recorded for the clone carrying this T cell receptor (beta chain). The antigen remains undetermined. This sample is drawn from a study of regulatory T cells in long-lasting Graves disease. Study background: The definition of persistent Graves' disease was over 5 years of antithyroid drugs with positive TSH receptor antibodies.

Arm-PCR of CDR3 regions with iRepertoire HTBI primers generated TCR beta libraries. TCRdb analysed the multiplex PCR reads with MiXCR anew, one entry per CDR3 protein. Altogether roughly 400,000 distinct CDR3 sequences are present, roughly a fifth being singletons, with the ten largest covering roughly an eighth. Germline loops: CDR1 MNHNS, CDR2 SASEGT. The CDR3 length is 13 residues. Trimming cost V 8 bases and J 5 bases, with 16 bases left between them. Study-wide findings and caveats: Under persistent disease, TRBV28, TRBJ1-2 and TRBJ2-5 were used preferentially. Relative to new patients (under 1,000), persistent patients exhibited greater sharing of public clonotypes (2,741).

The time point here: persistent/refractory GD, antithyroid drugs over 5 years with positive TRAb. After RNA was extracted from PBMCs, the TCR library was made from it. This chain joins TRBV6-1 and TRBJ2-7; D gene uncertain. The specimen was peripheral blood mononuclear cells (PBMCs), collected when the disease was refractory, from a patient treated with antithyroid drugs. This clonotype was sampled from a female donor with Graves disease. CDR3 protein: CASRDASLNEQYF. In DNA form, the CDR3 reads TGTGCCAGCCGCGATGCATCCTTGAACGAGCAGTACTTC.